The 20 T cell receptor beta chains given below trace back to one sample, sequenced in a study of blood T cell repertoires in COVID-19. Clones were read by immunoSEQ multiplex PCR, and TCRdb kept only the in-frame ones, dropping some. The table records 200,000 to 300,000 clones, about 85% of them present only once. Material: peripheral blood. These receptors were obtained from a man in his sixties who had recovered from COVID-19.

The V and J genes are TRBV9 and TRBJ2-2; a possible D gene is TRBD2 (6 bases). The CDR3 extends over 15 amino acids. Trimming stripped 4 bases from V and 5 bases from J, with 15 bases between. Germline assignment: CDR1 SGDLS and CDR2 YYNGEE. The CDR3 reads CASSRRGGYTGELFF. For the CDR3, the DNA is TGTGCCAGCAGCCGTAGAGGAGGGTATACCGGGGAGCTGTTTTTT.

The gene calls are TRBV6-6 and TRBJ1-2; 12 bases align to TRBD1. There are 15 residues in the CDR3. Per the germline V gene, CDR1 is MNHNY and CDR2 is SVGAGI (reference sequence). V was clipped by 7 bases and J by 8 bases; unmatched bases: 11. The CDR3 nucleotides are TGTGCCAGCAAGGGACCGGGACAGGGGGCGCGGGGCTACACCTTC. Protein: CASKGPGQGARGYTF.

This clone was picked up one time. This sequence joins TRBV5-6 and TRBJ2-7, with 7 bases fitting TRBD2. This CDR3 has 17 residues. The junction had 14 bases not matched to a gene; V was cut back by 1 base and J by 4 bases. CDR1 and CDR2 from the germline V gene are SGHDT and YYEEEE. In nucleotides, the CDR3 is TGTGCCAGCAGCTTGTTGGCAGGGTCAACGGGGGGATACGAGCAGTACTTC. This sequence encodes CASSLLAGSTGGYEQYF.

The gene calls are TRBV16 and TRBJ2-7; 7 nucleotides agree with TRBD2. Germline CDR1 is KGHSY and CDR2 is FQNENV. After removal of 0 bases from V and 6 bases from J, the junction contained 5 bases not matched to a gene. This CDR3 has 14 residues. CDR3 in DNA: TGTGCCAGCAGCCAATCCGGGGGAGGGCGCGAGCAGTACTTC. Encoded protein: CASSQSGGGREQYF. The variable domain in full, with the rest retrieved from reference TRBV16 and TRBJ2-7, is GEEVAQTPKHLVRGEGQKAKLYCAPIKGHSYVFWYQQVLKNEFKFLISFQNENVFDETGMPKERFSAKCLPNSPCSLEIQATKLEDSAVYFCASSQSGGGREQYFGPGTRLTVT.

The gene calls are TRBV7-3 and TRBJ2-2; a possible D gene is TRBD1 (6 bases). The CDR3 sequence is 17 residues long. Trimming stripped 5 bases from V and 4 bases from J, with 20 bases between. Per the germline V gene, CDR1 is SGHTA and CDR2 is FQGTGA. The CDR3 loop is CASSPEPGQLSTGELFF. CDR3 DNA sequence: TGTGCCAGCAGCCCCGAACCGGGACAACTCTCCACCGGGGAGCTGTTTTTT.

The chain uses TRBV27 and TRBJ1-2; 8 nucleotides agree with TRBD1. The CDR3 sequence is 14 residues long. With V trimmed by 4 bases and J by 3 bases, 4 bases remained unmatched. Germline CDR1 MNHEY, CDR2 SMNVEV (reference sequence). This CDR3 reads CASSSNRGDYGYTF. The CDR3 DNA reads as TGTGCCAGCAGTTCGAACAGGGGGGACTATGGCTACACCTTC.

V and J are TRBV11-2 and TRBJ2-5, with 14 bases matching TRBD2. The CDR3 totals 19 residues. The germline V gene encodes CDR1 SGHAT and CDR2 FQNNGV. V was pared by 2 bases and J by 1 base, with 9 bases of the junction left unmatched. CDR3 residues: CASSLWATSGGAPQETQYF. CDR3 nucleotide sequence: TGTGCCAGCAGCTTATGGGCGACTAGCGGGGGGGCCCCCCAAGAGACCCAGTACTTC.

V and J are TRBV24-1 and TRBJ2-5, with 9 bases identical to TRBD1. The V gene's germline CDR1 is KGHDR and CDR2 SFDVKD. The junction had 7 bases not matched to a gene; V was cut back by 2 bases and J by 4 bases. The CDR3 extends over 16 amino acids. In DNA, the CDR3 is TGTGCCACCAGTGATTCCCCTCGGACAGGGGCAGAGACCCAGTACTTC. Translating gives CATSDSPRTGAETQYF.

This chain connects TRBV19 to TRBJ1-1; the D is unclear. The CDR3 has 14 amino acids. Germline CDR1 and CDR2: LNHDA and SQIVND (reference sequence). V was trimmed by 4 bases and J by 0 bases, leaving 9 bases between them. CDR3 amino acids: CASSNQAMNTEAFF. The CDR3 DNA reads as TGTGCCAGTAGTAATCAAGCCATGAACACTGAAGCTTTCTTT.

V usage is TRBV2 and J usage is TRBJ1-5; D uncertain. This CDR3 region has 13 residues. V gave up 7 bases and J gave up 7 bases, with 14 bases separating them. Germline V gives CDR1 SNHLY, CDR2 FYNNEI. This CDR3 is CASIRTSGQPQHF. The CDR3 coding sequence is TGTGCCAGCATTAGAACCTCGGGGCAGCCCCAGCATTTT.

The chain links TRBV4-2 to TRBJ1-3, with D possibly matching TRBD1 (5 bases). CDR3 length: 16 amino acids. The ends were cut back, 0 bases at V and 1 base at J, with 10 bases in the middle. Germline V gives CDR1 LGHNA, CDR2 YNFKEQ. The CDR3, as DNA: TGTGCCAGCAGCCAAGAGCTCCAGGGTTCTGGAAACACCATATATTTT. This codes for CASSQELQGSGNTIYF.

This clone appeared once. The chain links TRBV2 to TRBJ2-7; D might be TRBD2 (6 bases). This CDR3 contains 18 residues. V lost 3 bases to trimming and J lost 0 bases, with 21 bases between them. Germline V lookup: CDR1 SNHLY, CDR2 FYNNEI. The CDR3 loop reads CASSEPTGVLRDSYEQYF. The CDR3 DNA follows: TGTGCCAGCAGTGAGCCAACGGGGGTCCTAAGGGACTCCTACGAGCAGTACTTC.

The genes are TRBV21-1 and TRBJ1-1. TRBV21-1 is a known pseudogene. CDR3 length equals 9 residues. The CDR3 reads CASSNGAFF. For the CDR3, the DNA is TGTGCCAGCAGCAACGGAGCTTTCTTT.

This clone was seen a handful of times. Here the CDR3 DNA reads TGTGCCAGCAGCCCGGACAGGGAGGACGAGCAGTACTTC. Protein: CASSPDREDEQYF. J is TRBJ2-7 and V is TRBV7-9, with 8 bases aligning to TRBD1. Germline V CDR1 and CDR2: SEHNR, FQNEAQ (reference sequence). The CDR3 spans 13 residues. V trimming: 5 bases; J trimming: 5 bases; junction bases outside the gene matches: 5.

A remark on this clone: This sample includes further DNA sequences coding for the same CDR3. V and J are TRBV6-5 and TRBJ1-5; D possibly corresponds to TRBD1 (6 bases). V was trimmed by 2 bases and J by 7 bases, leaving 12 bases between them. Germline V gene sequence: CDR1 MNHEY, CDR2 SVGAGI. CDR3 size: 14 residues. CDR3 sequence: CASSYTGQGQPQHF. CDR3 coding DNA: TGTGCCAGCAGTTACACGGGTCAGGGGCAGCCCCAGCATTTT.

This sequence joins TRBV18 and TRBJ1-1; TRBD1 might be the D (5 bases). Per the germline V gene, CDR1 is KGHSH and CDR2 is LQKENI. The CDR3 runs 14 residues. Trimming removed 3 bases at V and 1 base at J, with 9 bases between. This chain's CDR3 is CASSPKTENTEAFF. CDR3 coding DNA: TGTGCCAGCTCACCTAAGACAGAGAACACTGAAGCTTTCTTT.

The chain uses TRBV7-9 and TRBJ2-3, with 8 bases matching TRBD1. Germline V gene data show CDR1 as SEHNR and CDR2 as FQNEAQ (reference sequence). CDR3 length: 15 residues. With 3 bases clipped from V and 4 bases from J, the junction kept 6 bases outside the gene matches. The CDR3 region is CASSFRDRIPDTQYF. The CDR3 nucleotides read TGTGCCAGCAGCTTCCGGGACAGGATCCCAGATACGCAGTATTTT.

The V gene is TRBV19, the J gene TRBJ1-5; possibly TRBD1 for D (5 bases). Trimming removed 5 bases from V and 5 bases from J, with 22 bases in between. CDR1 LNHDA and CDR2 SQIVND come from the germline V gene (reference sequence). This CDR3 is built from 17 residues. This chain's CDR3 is CASSSHGRRGEDQPQHF. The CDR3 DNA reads TGTGCCAGTAGTTCCCACGGGAGGCGGGGGGAGGATCAGCCCCAGCATTTT.

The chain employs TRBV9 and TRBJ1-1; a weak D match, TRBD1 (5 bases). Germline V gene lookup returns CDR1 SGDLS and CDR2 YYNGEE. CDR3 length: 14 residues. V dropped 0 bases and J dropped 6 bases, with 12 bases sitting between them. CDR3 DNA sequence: TGTGCCAGCAGCGTAGCTACGACAGTACCTGAAGCTTTCTTT. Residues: CASSVATTVPEAFF.

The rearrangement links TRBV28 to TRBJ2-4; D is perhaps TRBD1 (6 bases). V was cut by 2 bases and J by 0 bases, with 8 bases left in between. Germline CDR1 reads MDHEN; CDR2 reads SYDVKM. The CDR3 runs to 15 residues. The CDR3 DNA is TGTGCCAGCAGTTTACAGGGGCTAGCCAAAAACATTCAGTACTTC. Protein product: CASSLQGLAKNIQYF.